The rows below give T cell receptor beta chains drawn from one sample of a study of cytomegalovirus exposure and HLA in healthy donors. Sequencing used immunoSEQ multiplex PCR; TCRdb keeps in-frame clones, though not all of them. In the table there are about 150,000 clones, 80% to 90% of which are singletons. Sequencing input: PBMCs. The source of these receptors is a male donor in good health and CMV-seronegative. Each CDR3 is given with its conserved first and last residue. The D gene is left open where the match is weak. Where a row states a size, it is once, few, many or the class of an expanded clone; other rows omit it.

v_gene: TRBV5-4
d_gene: NA
j_gene: TRBJ2-5
abundance: NA
CDR3nt: TGTGCCAGCAGCTTGGTTGGGGGCAGGGCCCAAGAGACCCAGTACTTC
CDR3aa: CASSLVGGRAQETQYF

v_gene: TRBV4-3
d_gene: NA
j_gene: TRBJ1-5
abundance: few
CDR3nt: TGCGCCAGCAGCCAAGATTACAACAGCCCGAATCAGCCCCAGCATTTT
CDR3aa: CASSQDYNSPNQPQHF

v_gene: TRBV7-8
d_gene: TRBD1
j_gene: TRBJ1-2
abundance: NA
CDR3nt: TGTGCCAGCAGCCACCGGACAGGGGGCAATGGCTACACCTTC
CDR3aa: CASSHRTGGNGYTF

v_gene: TRBV28
d_gene: TRBD1
j_gene: TRBJ1-2
abundance: NA
CDR3nt: TGTGCCAGCAGGGAACAGGGGGTAGATTATGGCTACACCTTC
CDR3aa: CASREQGVDYGYTF

v_gene: TRBV4-2
d_gene: NA
j_gene: TRBJ2-2
abundance: NA
CDR3nt: TGTGCCAGCAGCCCCCGTGGGCAGGGGAACACCGGGGAGCTGTTTTTT
CDR3aa: CASSPRGQGNTGELFF

v_gene: TRBV4-2
d_gene: TRBD1
j_gene: TRBJ2-7
abundance: NA
CDR3nt: TGTGCCAGCAGCCAAGACAGGGGGCGCGAGCAGTACTTC
CDR3aa: CASSQDRGREQYF

v_gene: TRBV5-1
d_gene: NA
j_gene: TRBJ1-2
abundance: NA
CDR3nt: TGCGCCAGCAGCCTAACGTTTGACAGGCCAGGTACCTTC
CDR3aa: CASSLTFDRPGTF

v_gene: TRBV7-9
d_gene: TRBD1
j_gene: TRBJ2-7
abundance: NA
CDR3nt: TGTGCCAGCAGCTTCGACGGACAGGGGTCATCCTACGAGCAGTACTTC
CDR3aa: CASSFDGQGSSYEQYF

v_gene: TRBV2
d_gene: NA
j_gene: TRBJ1-6
abundance: NA
CDR3nt: TGTGCCAGCCACAGGGACTATAATTCACCCCTCCACTTT
CDR3aa: CASHRDYNSPLHF

v_gene: TRBV4-1
d_gene: NA
j_gene: TRBJ2-2
abundance: once
CDR3nt: TGCGCCAGCAGCCAAGAGCGTGGGCCCACCGGGGAGCTGTTTTTT
CDR3aa: CASSQERGPTGELFF

v_gene: TRBV5-5
d_gene: TRBD1
j_gene: TRBJ1-2
abundance: NA
CDR3nt: TGTGCCAGCAGCCCGACAGGGGGGGTGGGCTATGGCTACACCTTC
CDR3aa: CASSPTGGVGYGYTF

v_gene: TRBV11-1
d_gene: NA
j_gene: TRBJ2-5
abundance: once
CDR3nt: TGTGCCAGCAGCCCCACGGAGGAGACCCAGTACTTC
CDR3aa: CASSPTEETQYF

v_gene: TRBV2
d_gene: NA
j_gene: TRBJ1-1
abundance: few
CDR3nt: TGTGCCAGCAGGGGAGGGGAAGCTTTCTTT
CDR3aa: CASRGGEAFF

v_gene: TRBV7-9
d_gene: TRBD1
j_gene: TRBJ2-7
abundance: NA
CDR3nt: TGTGCCAGCAGCTTTAATGGGGACAGAACTTACTACGAGCAGTACTTC
CDR3aa: CASSFNGDRTYYEQYF

v_gene: TRBV7-2
d_gene: TRBD1
j_gene: TRBJ2-3
abundance: NA
CDR3nt: TGTGCCAGCAGCCCCTCCGGGACAGTGAGCACAGATACGCAGTATTTT
CDR3aa: CASSPSGTVSTDTQYF

v_gene: TRBV28
d_gene: NA
j_gene: TRBJ2-7
abundance: NA
CDR3nt: TGTGCCAGCAGTCCCGGGTGGTACGAGCAGTACTTC
CDR3aa: CASSPGWYEQYF

v_gene: TRBV27
d_gene: TRBD1
j_gene: TRBJ1-5
abundance: once
CDR3nt: TGTGCCAGCAGTTCCCGGGGACAGGGGGTCCAGCCCCAGCATTTT
CDR3aa: CASSSRGQGVQPQHF

v_gene: TRBV4-3
d_gene: NA
j_gene: TRBJ2-5
abundance: NA
CDR3nt: TGCGCCAGCAGCCAAGGCGGCGGGTCGCAAGAGACCCAGTACTTC
CDR3aa: CASSQGGGSQETQYF

v_gene: TRBV10-3
d_gene: NA
j_gene: TRBJ2-7
abundance: NA
CDR3nt: TGTGCCATCAGTGAGTCCGCCTACTACGAGCAGTACTTC
CDR3aa: CAISESAYYEQYF

v_gene: TRBV4-2
d_gene: TRBD2
j_gene: TRBJ2-1
abundance: NA
CDR3nt: TGTGCCAGCAGCCAAGTGCGAGGAGCGGGAGGAGGCTACAATGAGCAGTTCTTC
CDR3aa: CASSQVRGAGGGYNEQFF

v_gene: TRBV9
d_gene: TRBD1
j_gene: TRBJ2-7
abundance: NA
CDR3nt: TGTGCCAGCAGCGTAGCGTCGACAGGGGCGGTCCCCGAGCAGTACTTC
CDR3aa: CASSVASTGAVPEQYF

v_gene: TRBV28
d_gene: NA
j_gene: TRBJ2-7
abundance: NA
CDR3nt: TGTGCCAGCAGTTTCAGGGGAAGCTCCTACGAGCAGTACTTC
CDR3aa: CASSFRGSSYEQYF

v_gene: TRBV4-1
d_gene: TRBD1
j_gene: TRBJ2-1
abundance: NA
CDR3nt: TGCGCCAGCAGCCAAGCCCAGACAGGGGCGGGTAATGAGCAGTTCTTC
CDR3aa: CASSQAQTGAGNEQFF

v_gene: TRBV5-1
d_gene: TRBD1
j_gene: TRBJ1-3
abundance: few
CDR3nt: TGCGCCAGCAGCGCCCCAACAGGGGATGGAAACACCATATATTTT
CDR3aa: CASSAPTGDGNTIYF

v_gene: TRBV4-1
d_gene: TRBD1
j_gene: TRBJ1-2
abundance: NA
CDR3nt: TGCGCCAGCAGCCAAGGGTGGACAGGCCTCTATGGCTACACCTTC
CDR3aa: CASSQGWTGLYGYTF

v_gene: TRBV5-1
d_gene: TRBD2
j_gene: TRBJ2-5
abundance: NA
CDR3nt: TGCGCCAGCAGCTTGGAGGGAGGGAAGCAAGAGACCCAGTACTTC
CDR3aa: CASSLEGGKQETQYF

v_gene: TRBV11-2
d_gene: NA
j_gene: TRBJ2-3
abundance: NA
CDR3nt: TGTGCCAGCAGCTTAAGGACATATCACACAGATACGCAGTATTTT
CDR3aa: CASSLRTYHTDTQYF

v_gene: TRBV9
d_gene: TRBD2
j_gene: TRBJ2-2
abundance: NA
CDR3nt: TGTGCCAGCAGCGCAGGACCGGGACTAGCGGGGGCCTGGGAGCTGTTTTTT
CDR3aa: CASSAGPGLAGAWELFF

v_gene: TRBV5-6
d_gene: NA
j_gene: TRBJ1-2
abundance: few
CDR3nt: TGTGCCAGCAGCCCTAGGAGGGGCAACTTCCCAAACTATGGCTACACCTTC
CDR3aa: CASSPRRGNFPNYGYTF

v_gene: TRBV7-9
d_gene: TRBD1
j_gene: TRBJ2-3
abundance: once
CDR3nt: TGTGCCAGCAGCTCCCCCCGACAGGGAAACACAGATACGCAGTATTTT
CDR3aa: CASSSPRQGNTDTQYF

v_gene: TRBV7-9
d_gene: NA
j_gene: TRBJ2-3
abundance: NA
CDR3nt: TGTGCCAGCAGCTTAGCTGGGGGCAAAGATACGCAGTATTTT
CDR3aa: CASSLAGGKDTQYF

v_gene: TRBV19
d_gene: TRBD1
j_gene: TRBJ2-7
abundance: NA
CDR3nt: TGTGCCAGTAGTCCCTGGGACAGGGGCAGGTACGAGCAGTACTTC
CDR3aa: CASSPWDRGRYEQYF

v_gene: TRBV7-6
d_gene: TRBD1
j_gene: TRBJ2-5
abundance: NA
CDR3nt: TGTGCCAGCAGCTTGGGGATGGGGCAGGGGGTGTCACAAGAGACCCAGTACTTC
CDR3aa: CASSLGMGQGVSQETQYF

v_gene: TRBV7-9
d_gene: NA
j_gene: TRBJ2-5
abundance: NA
CDR3nt: TGTGCCAGCAGCTTCAGGGGTAATATGGAGACCCAGTACTTC
CDR3aa: CASSFRGNMETQYF

v_gene: TRBV12-5
d_gene: TRBD2
j_gene: TRBJ2-1
abundance: NA
CDR3nt: TGTGCTAGTGGTTTGGTACTAGCGGGGACCAATGAGCAGTTCTTC
CDR3aa: CASGLVLAGTNEQFF

v_gene: TRBV30
d_gene: TRBD1
j_gene: TRBJ2-7
abundance: NA
CDR3nt: TGTGCCTGGAGCGTTCCCTTGAACAGGGGACCGAGGGGGGAGCAGTACTTC
CDR3aa: CAWSVPLNRGPRGEQYF

v_gene: TRBV19
d_gene: TRBD2
j_gene: TRBJ2-1
abundance: NA
CDR3nt: TGTGCCAGTATGCGACTAGCGGGAGTATCTGAGCAGTTCTTC
CDR3aa: CASMRLAGVSEQFF

v_gene: TRBV5-6
d_gene: NA
j_gene: TRBJ2-7
abundance: once
CDR3nt: TGTGCCAGCAGCTTGGGACAGGACGAGCAGTACTTC
CDR3aa: CASSLGQDEQYF

v_gene: TRBV9
d_gene: TRBD1
j_gene: TRBJ1-1
abundance: few
CDR3nt: TGTGCCAGCAGCCCAGGGACAGATGCTGAAGCTTTCTTT
CDR3aa: CASSPGTDAEAFF

v_gene: TRBV30
d_gene: NA
j_gene: TRBJ2-1
abundance: NA
CDR3nt: TGTGCCTGGAGTTACAACAATGAGCAGTTCTTC
CDR3aa: CAWSYNNEQFF

v_gene: TRBV27
d_gene: TRBD2
j_gene: TRBJ2-3
abundance: NA
CDR3nt: TGTGCCAGCAGTTACTTAACAGCGGGAGGGGATACGCAGTATTTT
CDR3aa: CASSYLTAGGDTQYF

v_gene: TRBV5-8
d_gene: TRBD1
j_gene: TRBJ1-4
abundance: once
CDR3nt: TGTGCCAGCAGTCCGGGGCCGGGACAGGCGTTTTTGTTGGAAAAACTGTTTTTT
CDR3aa: CASSPGPGQAFLLEKLFF

v_gene: TRBV6-5
d_gene: TRBD1
j_gene: TRBJ1-1
abundance: NA
CDR3nt: TGTGCCAGCAGTGTGCAGGGGGCCACTGAAGCTTTCTTT
CDR3aa: CASSVQGATEAFF

v_gene: TRBV18
d_gene: NA
j_gene: TRBJ2-7
abundance: NA
CDR3nt: TGTGCCAGCTTAGACTCGTTCACTATTCTCGAGCAGTACTTC
CDR3aa: CASLDSFTILEQYF

v_gene: TRBV27
d_gene: NA
j_gene: TRBJ2-7
abundance: NA
CDR3nt: TGTGCCAGCAGTTTATGGGGAACGACAGGCTACGAGCAGTACTTC
CDR3aa: CASSLWGTTGYEQYF

v_gene: TRBV6-1
d_gene: NA
j_gene: TRBJ2-7
abundance: NA
CDR3nt: TGTGCCAGCCGTGAGGAGGTTCGAGGCGAGCAGTACTTC
CDR3aa: CASREEVRGEQYF